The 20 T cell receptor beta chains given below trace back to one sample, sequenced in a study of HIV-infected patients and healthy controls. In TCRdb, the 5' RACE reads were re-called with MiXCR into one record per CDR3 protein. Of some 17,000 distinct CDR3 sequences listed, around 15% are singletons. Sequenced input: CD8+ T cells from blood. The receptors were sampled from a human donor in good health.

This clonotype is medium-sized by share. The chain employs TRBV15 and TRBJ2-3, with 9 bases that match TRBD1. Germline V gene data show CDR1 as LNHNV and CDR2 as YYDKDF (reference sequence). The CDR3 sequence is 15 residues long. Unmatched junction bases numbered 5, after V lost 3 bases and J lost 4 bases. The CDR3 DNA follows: TGTGCCACCAGCAGCTCACAGGGGGCGTCAGATACGCAGTATTTT. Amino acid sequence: CATSSSQGASDTQYF.

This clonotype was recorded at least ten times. CDR3 residues: CASSLRLAGEEQFF. Written as DNA, the CDR3 is TGTGCCAGCAGCTTACGGCTAGCGGGCGAGGAGCAGTTCTTC. This chain connects TRBV7-6 to TRBJ2-1; TRBD2 matches at 8 bases. The V gene's germline CDR1 is SGHVS and CDR2 FNYEAQ. V dropped 2 bases and J dropped 10; count of bases not matched to a gene: 7. The CDR3 length is 14 residues.

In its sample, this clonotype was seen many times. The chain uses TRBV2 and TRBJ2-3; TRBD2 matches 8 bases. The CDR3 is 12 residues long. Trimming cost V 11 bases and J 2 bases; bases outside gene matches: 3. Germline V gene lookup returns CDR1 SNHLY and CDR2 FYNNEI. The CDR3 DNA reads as TGTGCCCCGGGGGGGATCACAGATACGCAGTATTTT. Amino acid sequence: CAPGGITDTQYF.

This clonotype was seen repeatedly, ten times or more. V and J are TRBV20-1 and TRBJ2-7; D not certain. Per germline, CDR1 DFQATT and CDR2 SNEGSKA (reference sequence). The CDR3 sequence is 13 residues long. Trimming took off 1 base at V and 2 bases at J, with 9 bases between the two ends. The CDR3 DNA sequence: TGCAGTGCTAGAGGGGGTGGGCCCTACGAGCAGTACTTC. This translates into CSARGGGPYEQYF.

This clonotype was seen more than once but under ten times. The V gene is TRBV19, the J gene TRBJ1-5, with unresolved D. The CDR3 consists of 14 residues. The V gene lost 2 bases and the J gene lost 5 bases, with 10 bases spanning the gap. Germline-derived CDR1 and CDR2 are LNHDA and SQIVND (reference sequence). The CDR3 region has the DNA TGTGCCAGTAGTATAACGGGGAGCCATCAGCCCCAGCATTTT. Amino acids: CASSITGSHQPQHF.

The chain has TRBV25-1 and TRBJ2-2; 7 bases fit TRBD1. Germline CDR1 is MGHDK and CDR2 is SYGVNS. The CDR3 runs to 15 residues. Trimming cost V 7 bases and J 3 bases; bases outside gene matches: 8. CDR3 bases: TGTGCCAGCACCAATGACAGGGCTTACACCGGGGAGCTGTTTTTT. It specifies CASTNDRAYTGELFF.

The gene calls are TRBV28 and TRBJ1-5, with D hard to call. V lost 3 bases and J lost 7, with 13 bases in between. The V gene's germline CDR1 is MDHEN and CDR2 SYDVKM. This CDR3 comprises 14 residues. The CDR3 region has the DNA TGTGCCAGCAGTTTGCAGGTAGCGCGGCAGCCCCAGCATTTT. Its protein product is CASSLQVARQPQHF.

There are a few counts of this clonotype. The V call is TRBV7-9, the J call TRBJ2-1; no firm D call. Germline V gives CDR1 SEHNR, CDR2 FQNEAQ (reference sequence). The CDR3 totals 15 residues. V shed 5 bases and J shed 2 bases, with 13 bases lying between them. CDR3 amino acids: CASSLGAYPYNEQFF. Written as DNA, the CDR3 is TGTGCCAGCAGCCTAGGCGCTTATCCCTACAATGAGCAGTTCTTC. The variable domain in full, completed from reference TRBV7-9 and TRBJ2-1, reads DTGVSQNPRHKITKRGQNVTFRCDPISEHNRLYWYRQTLGQGPEFLTYFQNEAQLEKSRLLSDRFSAERPKGSFSTLEIQRTEQGDSAMYLCASSLGAYPYNEQFFGPGTRLTVL.

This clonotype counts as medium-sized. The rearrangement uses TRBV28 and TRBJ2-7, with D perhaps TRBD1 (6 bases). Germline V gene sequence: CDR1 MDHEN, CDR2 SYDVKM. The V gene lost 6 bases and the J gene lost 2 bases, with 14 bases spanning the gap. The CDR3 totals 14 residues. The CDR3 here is CASSLSTGTYEQYF. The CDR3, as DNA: TGTGCCAGCAGCCTCAGCACAGGGACCTACGAGCAGTACTTC.

CDR3 sequence reads: CAIRSDRGEQYF. The CDR3 bases are TGTGCCATCAGGTCTGACAGGGGCGAGCAGTACTTC. The chain links TRBV10-3 to TRBJ2-7; 8 positions match TRBD1. Germline CDR1 and CDR2: ENHRY and SYGVKD. The CDR3 is 12 residues long. The V gene end was trimmed by 6 bases and the J gene end by 6 bases; junction bases not matched to a gene: 4.

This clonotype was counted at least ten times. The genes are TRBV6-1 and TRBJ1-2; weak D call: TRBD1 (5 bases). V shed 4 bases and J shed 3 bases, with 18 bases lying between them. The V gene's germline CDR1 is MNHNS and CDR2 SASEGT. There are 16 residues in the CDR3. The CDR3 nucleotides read TGTGCCAGCAGTGGGGGGATGGGCCAAAATCACTATGGCTACACCTTC. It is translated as CASSGGMGQNHYGYTF.

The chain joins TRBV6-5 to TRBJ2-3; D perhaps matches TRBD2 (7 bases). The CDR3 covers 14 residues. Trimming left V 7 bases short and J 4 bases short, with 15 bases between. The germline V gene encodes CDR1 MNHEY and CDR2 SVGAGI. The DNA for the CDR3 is TGTGCCAGCACCCAAGGGGGGGCCTCAGATACGCAGTATTTT. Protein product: CASTQGGASDTQYF.

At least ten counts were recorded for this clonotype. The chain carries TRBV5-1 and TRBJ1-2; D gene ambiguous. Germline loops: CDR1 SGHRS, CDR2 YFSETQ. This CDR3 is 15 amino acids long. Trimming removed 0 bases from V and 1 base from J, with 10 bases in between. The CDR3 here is CASSLDLPDNYGYTF. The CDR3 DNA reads TGCGCCAGCAGCTTGGACCTCCCCGATAACTATGGCTACACCTTC.

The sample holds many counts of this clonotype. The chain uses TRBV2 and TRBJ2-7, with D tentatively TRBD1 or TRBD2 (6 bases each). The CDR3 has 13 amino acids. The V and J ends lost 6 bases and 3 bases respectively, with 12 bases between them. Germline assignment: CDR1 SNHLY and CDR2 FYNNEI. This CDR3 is CASSRGQNYEQYF. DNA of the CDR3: TGTGCCAGCAGCCGGGGGCAGAACTACGAGCAGTACTTC.

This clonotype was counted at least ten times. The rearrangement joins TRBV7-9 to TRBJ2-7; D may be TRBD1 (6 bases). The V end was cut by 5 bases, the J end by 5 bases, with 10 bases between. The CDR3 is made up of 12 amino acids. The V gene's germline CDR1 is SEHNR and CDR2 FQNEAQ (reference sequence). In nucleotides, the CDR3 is TGTGCCAGCAGCCCGGACAGAGACGAGCAGTACTTC. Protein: CASSPDRDEQYF.

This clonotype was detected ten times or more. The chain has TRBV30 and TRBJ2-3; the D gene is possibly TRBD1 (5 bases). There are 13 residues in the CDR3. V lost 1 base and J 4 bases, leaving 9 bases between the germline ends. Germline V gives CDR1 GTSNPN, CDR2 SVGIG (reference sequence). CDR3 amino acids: CAWSAQGPDTQYF. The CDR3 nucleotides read TGTGCCTGGAGTGCCCAGGGTCCAGATACGCAGTATTTT.

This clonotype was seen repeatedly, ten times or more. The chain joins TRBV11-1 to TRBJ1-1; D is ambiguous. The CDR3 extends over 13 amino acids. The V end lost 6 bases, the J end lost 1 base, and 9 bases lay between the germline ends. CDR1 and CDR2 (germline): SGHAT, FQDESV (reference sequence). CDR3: CASRGQENTEAFF. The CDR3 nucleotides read TGTGCCAGCAGGGGTCAGGAGAACACTGAAGCTTTCTTT. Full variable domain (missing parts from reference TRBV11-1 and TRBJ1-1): EAEVAQSPRYKITEKSQAVAFWCDPISGHATLYWYRQILGQGPELLVQFQDESVVDDSQLPKDRFSAERLKGVDSTLKIQPAELGDSAMYLCASRGQENTEAFFGQGTRLTVV.

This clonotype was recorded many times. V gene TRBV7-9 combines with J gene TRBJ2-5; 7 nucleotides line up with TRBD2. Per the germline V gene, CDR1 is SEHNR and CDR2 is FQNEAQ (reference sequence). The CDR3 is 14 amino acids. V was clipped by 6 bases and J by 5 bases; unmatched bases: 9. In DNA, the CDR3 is TGTGCCAGCAGACGAACGGGGGGAGAGGAGACCCAGTACTTC. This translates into CASRRTGGEETQYF.

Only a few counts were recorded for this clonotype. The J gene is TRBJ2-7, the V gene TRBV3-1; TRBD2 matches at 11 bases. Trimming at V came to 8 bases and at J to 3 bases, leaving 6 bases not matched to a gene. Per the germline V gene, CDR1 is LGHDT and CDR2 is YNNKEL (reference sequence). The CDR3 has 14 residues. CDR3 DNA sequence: TGTGCCAGCGCCCCCACTAGCGGGAGCTACGAGCAGTACTTC. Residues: CASAPTSGSYEQYF.

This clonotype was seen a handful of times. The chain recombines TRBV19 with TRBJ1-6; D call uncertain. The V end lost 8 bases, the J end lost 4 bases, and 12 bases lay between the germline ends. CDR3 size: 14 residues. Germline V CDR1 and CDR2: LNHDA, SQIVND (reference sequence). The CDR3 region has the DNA TGTGCCAGTGCGATAAGGCCTTATAATTCACCCCTCCACTTT. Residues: CASAIRPYNSPLHF.